The sequence of this T cell receptor (beta chain) was determined in a study of blood T cell repertoires in COVID-19. Study as a whole: Researchers got acute and convalescent COVID-19 samples from the United States, Italy and Spain. T cells, B-cell-depleted T cells, or PBMCs provided the cDNA or gDNA that served as material.

Original analysis: The assay estimated nucleated cells by amplifying reference gene primers. The protocol was immunoSEQ multiplex PCR, while the TCRdb copy is restricted to in-frame clones and leaves out a portion. D and trimming were read from the DNA, whereas the V and J calls and clone size are those reported in that table. The sample has about 180,000 clones; just over 85% are singletons. Sequenced: peripheral blood. The receptor's source is a man aged 50-59 years with active or convalescent COVID-19.

The CDR3 loop is CASSSGQVPYEQYF. The CDR3 nucleotides are TGTGCCAGCAGCTCGGGACAAGTACCCTACGAGCAGTACTTC. The chain combines TRBV7-3 with TRBJ2-7, with D possibly matching TRBD1 (6 bases). The CDR3 has 14 residues. CDR1 and CDR2 (germline): SGHTA, FQGTGA. Between the trimmed V and J ends, which lost 4 bases and 2 bases, there was a span of 12 bases.